A selection of T cell receptor beta chains follows, all from one sample in a study of T cell responses to AZD1222 COVID-19 vaccine. Measured with immunoSEQ multiplex PCR; TCRdb has only the in-frame clones, and not every one. The sample consists of approximately 160,000 clones, approximately 88% of them appearing once. The material sequenced was peripheral blood, taken on day 0 of AZD1222 vaccination. The receptors were sampled from an adult in good health. CDR3s include the opening cysteine and the closing phenylalanine or tryptophan. The D gene is left open where the match is weak. The listing skips clone size in some rows; elsewhere it reads once, few, many or a size class.

CAISEFGQGHGVGSKNIQYF,TGTGCCATCAGTGAGTTTGGACAGGGACATGGTGTAGGGTCCAAAAACATTCAGTACTTC,-,TRBV10-3,TRBJ2-4,TRBD1,20
CASSQDGVGASSGNTIYF,TGCGCCAGCAGCCAAGACGGGGTAGGCGCTAGCTCTGGAAACACCATATATTTT,-,TRBV4-1,TRBJ1-3,-,18
CASSFGGSRDTQYF,TGTGCCAGCAGCTTTGGGGGGAGCCGGGATACGCAGTATTTT,-,TRBV5-4,TRBJ2-3,-,14
CAWSVLGRDYEKLFF,TGTGCCTGGAGTGTACTTGGCAGGGACTATGAAAAACTGTTTTTT,-,TRBV30,TRBJ1-4,-,15
CASQTYNEQFF,TGTGCCAGCCAAACCTACAATGAGCAGTTCTTC,-,TRBV19,TRBJ2-1,-,11
CSASLASGVPYEQYF,TGCAGTGCTAGTTTGGCTAGCGGGGTTCCCTACGAGCAGTACTTC,-,TRBV20-1,TRBJ2-7,TRBD2,15
CSASRDKGVDNQPQHF,TGCAGTGCTAGTAGGGACAAAGGGGTTGACAATCAGCCCCAGCATTTT,-,TRBV20-1,TRBJ1-5,-,16
CASSGESEQFF,TGTGCCAGCAGCGGAGAGAGTGAGCAGTTCTTC,-,TRBV9,TRBJ2-1,-,11
CSARDRDHQFF,TGCAGCGCTCGGGACAGGGATCATCAGTTCTTC,-,TRBV29-1,TRBJ2-1,TRBD1,11
CAWNFGRPATGYTF,TGTGCCTGGAACTTTGGACGGCCTGCAACTGGCTACACCTTC,-,TRBV30,TRBJ1-2,-,14
CATSRDRGLNEKLFF,TGTGCCACCAGCAGAGATCGGGGGTTAAATGAAAAACTGTTTTTT,-,TRBV15,TRBJ1-4,-,15
CASSLAQGHSGANVLTF,TGTGCCAGCAGCTTAGCACAGGGCCACTCTGGGGCCAACGTCCTGACTTTC,-,TRBV7-2,TRBJ2-6,-,17
CASSEWGQGSSYEQYF,TGCGCCAGCAGTGAGTGGGGACAGGGGAGCTCCTACGAGCAGTACTTC,-,TRBV10-1,TRBJ2-7,TRBD1,16
CASSSPGGRTDTQYF,TGTGCCAGCAGTTCCCCCGGCGGCCGCACAGATACGCAGTATTTT,-,TRBV28,TRBJ2-3,-,15
CASSPIYGGDTQYF,TGTGCCAGCAGCCCCATCTATGGGGGCGATACGCAGTATTTT,few,TRBV3-1/TRBV3-2,TRBJ2-3,-,14
CAWSVLHGYGYTF,TGTGCCTGGAGTGTACTCCATGGTTATGGCTACACCTTC,-,TRBV30,TRBJ1-2,-,13
CASSFFAYEQYF,TGTGCCAGCAGTTTTTTTGCCTACGAGCAGTACTTC,-,TRBV12-3/TRBV12-4,TRBJ2-7,-,12
CASTPTHRGRDQPQHF,TGTGCCAGTACCCCTACCCACAGGGGAAGGGATCAGCCCCAGCATTTT,-,TRBV19,TRBJ1-5,TRBD1,16
CASRSDGLNQPQHF,TGTGCCAGCAGGTCCGACGGACTCAATCAGCCCCAGCATTTT,-,TRBV6-5,TRBJ1-5,-,14
CASSPGSLIETQYF,TGTGCCAGCAGTCCGGGCAGTTTAATAGAGACCCAGTACTTC,-,TRBV6-6,TRBJ2-5,-,14
CASSYSGSPGNTIYF,TGTGCCAGCAGTTACTCCGGCAGTCCTGGAAACACCATATATTTT,-,TRBV6-2/TRBV6-3,TRBJ1-3,-,15
CAISGTSGSYEQFF,TGTGCCATCAGTGGGACTAGCGGGAGCTATGAGCAGTTCTTC,-,TRBV10-3,TRBJ2-1,TRBD2,14
CASSLITTYNEQFF,TGTGCCAGCAGCTTGATTACTACCTACAATGAGCAGTTCTTC,-,TRBV11-3,TRBJ2-1,-,14
CASSPLGGSGNTIYF,TGTGCCAGCTCACCACTGGGGGGCTCTGGAAACACCATATATTTT,-,TRBV18,TRBJ1-3,-,15
CASSPGPNLYGYTF,TGTGCCAGTAGCCCGGGACCGAATCTCTATGGCTACACCTTC,-,TRBV19,TRBJ1-2,-,14
CASSQAETDPYGYTF,TGTGCCAGCAGCCAAGCTGAAACGGACCCGTATGGCTACACCTTC,-,TRBV4-2,TRBJ1-2,-,15
CASSWTGGGGDEQFF,TGTGCCAGCAGCTGGACCGGGGGCGGGGGGGATGAGCAGTTCTTC,-,TRBV14,TRBJ2-1,TRBD2,15
CAWSGSDRDGGYTF,TGTGCCTGGAGTGGGTCCGACAGGGACGGTGGCTACACCTTC,-,TRBV30,TRBJ1-2,TRBD1,14
CAISRTGEETQYF,TGTGCCATCAGTAGGACAGGGGAAGAGACCCAGTACTTC,-,TRBV10-3,TRBJ2-5,TRBD1,13
CASRVAGGTKDTQYF,TGTGCCAGCAGGGTAGCGGGAGGTACCAAGGATACGCAGTATTTT,-,TRBV6-5,TRBJ2-3,TRBD2,15
CASSYSASGANVLTF,TGTGCCAGCAGTTACTCCGCTTCTGGGGCCAACGTCCTGACTTTC,-,TRBV6-6,TRBJ2-6,-,15
CASNLADYEQYF,TGCGCCAGCAACCTAGCTGACTACGAGCAGTACTTC,-,TRBV5-1,TRBJ2-7,-,12
CASSQDGFSYEQYF,TGTGCCAGTAGCCAGGACGGTTTCTCCTACGAGCAGTACTTC,-,TRBV19,TRBJ2-7,-,14
CASSTGTGPRAFF,TGTGCCAGCAGCACAGGGACAGGTCCAAGAGCTTTCTTT,once,TRBV9,TRBJ1-1,TRBD1,13
CASSATTGTGVKNIQYF,TGTGCCAGCAGCGCGACCACCGGGACAGGGGTCAAAAACATTCAGTACTTC,-,TRBV9,TRBJ2-4,TRBD1,17
CATARGGEETQYF,TGTGCCACCGCCCGGGGGGGGGAAGAGACCCAGTACTTC,-,TRBV2,TRBJ2-5,TRBD2,13
CASSLRSGAYNEQFF,TGTGCCAGCAGCTTGAGGTCTGGTGCCTACAATGAGCAGTTCTTC,-,TRBV5-4,TRBJ2-1,-,15
CASSPDRVGGYTF,TGCGCCAGCAGCCCGGACAGGGTGGGGGGCTACACCTTC,-,TRBV5-1,TRBJ1-2,TRBD1,13
CASSFQRGTDTQYF,TGTGCCAGCAGCTTCCAGCGGGGCACAGATACGCAGTATTTT,-,TRBV7-3,TRBJ2-3,-,14
CASSTDTQYF,TGTGCCAGCAGCACAGATACGCAGTATTTT,-,TRBV27,TRBJ2-3,-,10
CASRLAGQNYGYTF,TGTGCAAGTCGCTTAGCTGGGCAGAACTATGGCTACACCTTC,-,TRBV12-2,TRBJ1-2,-,14
CASTSPIGGNEKLFF,TGTGCCAGCACCTCGCCGATCGGGGGGAATGAAAAACTGTTTTTT,-,TRBV28,TRBJ1-4,-,15
CASHSTSGSYNEQFF,TGTGCCAGCCATTCTACTAGCGGCTCCTACAATGAGCAGTTCTTC,-,TRBV18,TRBJ2-1,TRBD2,15
CASSYSVTVSRELFF,TGTGCCAGCAGTTATTCGGTGACAGTCTCCAGGGAGCTGTTTTTT,-,TRBV6-2/TRBV6-3,TRBJ2-2,-,15
CASSIRTGVEQYF,TGTGCCAGTAGTATACGGACAGGGGTCGAGCAGTACTTC,-,TRBV19,TRBJ2-7,TRBD1,13
CASSPGRTQGTEAFF,TGCGCCAGCAGCCCGGGTCGCACTCAGGGGACTGAAGCTTTCTTT,-,TRBV5-1,TRBJ1-1,-,15
CATSVSEGNQPQHF,TGTGCCACCAGTGTCAGCGAGGGGAATCAGCCCCAGCATTTT,-,TRBV24-1,TRBJ1-5,-,14
CASSQDPSVLNNEQFF,TGTGCCAGCAGCCAAGATCCTAGTGTACTGAACAATGAGCAGTTCTTC,-,TRBV14,TRBJ2-1,-,16
CASSHNSPLHF,TGTGCCAGCAGCCATAATTCACCCCTCCACTTT,once,TRBV25-1,TRBJ1-6,-,11
CASSEGAATYQPQHF,TGTGCCAGCTCCGAGGGCGCGGCTACATATCAGCCCCAGCATTTT,-,TRBV18,TRBJ1-5,-,15
CASSLAPENEQYF,TGTGCCAGCAGTTTAGCGCCGGAAAACGAGCAGTACTTC,-,TRBV27,TRBJ2-7,-,13
CATSAEGRGNYGYTF,TGTGCCACTTCCGCCGAGGGCAGGGGTAACTATGGCTACACCTTC,-,TRBV28,TRBJ1-2,-,15
CSAGQGNTEAFF,TGCAGCGCCGGACAGGGGAACACTGAAGCTTTCTTT,-,TRBV29-1,TRBJ1-1,TRBD1,12
CGDWSRGYGYTF,TGCGGGGATTGGTCGCGCGGCTATGGCTACACCTTC,-,TRBV29-1,TRBJ1-2,-,12
CASSISKDTEAFF,TGTGCCAGTAGTATCAGTAAAGACACTGAAGCTTTCTTT,-,TRBV19,TRBJ1-1,-,13
CASSLLGRETQYF,TGCGCCAGCAGCTTGCTTGGGCGGGAGACCCAGTACTTC,-,TRBV5-1,TRBJ2-5,-,13
CASRGARGATAQYF,TGTGCCAGCAGAGGGGCCAGAGGGGCCACAGCGCAGTATTTT,-,TRBV7-2,TRBJ2-3,-,14
CASSHGTAVYEQYF,TGCGCCAGCAGCCATGGGACAGCAGTCTACGAGCAGTACTTC,once,TRBV4-3,TRBJ2-7,TRBD1,14
CASSSRHDEQFF,TGTGCCAGCAGCTCGCGACACGATGAGCAGTTCTTC,once,TRBV9,TRBJ2-1,-,12
CASKLNTEAFF,TGTGCCAGCAAGCTGAACACTGAAGCTTTCTTT,few,TRBV28,TRBJ1-1,-,11